The 32 T cell receptor beta chains in this list originate from one sample, sequenced in a study of a mutant IDH1 vaccine in newly diagnosed glioma. For these receptors, no antigen is known. The time point was: week 35, safety follow-up. Doses comprised 300 ug of mutant IDH1 20-mer peptide each, plus topical imiquimod. The assay was immunoSEQ multiplex PCR, and TCRdb's table has in-frame clones only and misses some. In the table there are tens of thousands of clones, approximately 86% of which are singletons. The starting material was PBMCs, obtained from a glioma patient whose treatment included an IDH1 peptide vaccine. These receptor sequences come from a man aged 30 to 45 with glioma.

The rearrangement joins TRBV5-1 to TRBJ2-1, with a weak D call TRBD1 (6 bases). V lost 4 bases to trimming and J lost 9 bases, with 17 bases between them. This CDR3 contains 14 residues. Germline V CDR1 and CDR2: SGHRS, YFSETQ. CDR3 in amino acids: CASSDGTPGGEQFF. The CDR3 DNA is TGCGCCAGCAGCGATGGGACACCTGGAGGTGAGCAGTTCTTC.

The rearrangement uses TRBV2 and TRBJ2-7; D possibly corresponds to TRBD1 (6 bases). The length of the CDR3 is 15 residues. From germline, CDR1 is SNHLY and CDR2 FYNNEI. Trimming removed 1 base at V and 2 bases at J, with 12 bases between. For the CDR3, the DNA is TGTGCCAGCAGTGAAGGGGACACGGCAACCTACGAGCAGTACTTC. This codes for CASSEGDTATYEQYF.

The genes are TRBV18 and TRBJ2-1, with 13 bases that match TRBD2. The V gene's germline CDR1 is KGHSH and CDR2 LQKENI. The trim removed 8 bases at V and 6 bases at J, leaving 4 bases unmatched. The CDR3 has 14 residues. The CDR3 loop is CASRGTSGINEQFF. In DNA form, the CDR3 reads TGTGCCAGCCGCGGGACTAGCGGGATCAATGAGCAGTTCTTC.

The V call is TRBV5-1, the J call TRBJ1-4; 9 positions match TRBD1. V lost 6 bases, J lost 8 bases, and 8 bases stayed unmatched. The CDR3 loop spans 14 amino acids. Germline assignment: CDR1 SGHRS and CDR2 YFSETQ. The CDR3 region has the DNA TGCGCCAGCAAGTGGAGACAGGGGGACGAAAAACTGTTTTTT. This codes for CASKWRQGDEKLFF.

The gene calls are TRBV10-1 and TRBJ1-2; no reliable D call. The CDR3 is 12 amino acids. The germline V and J ends were trimmed by 11 bases and 6 bases, with 16 bases remaining between them. In germline, CDR1 is WNHNN, CDR2 SYGVQD (reference sequence). In DNA form, the CDR3 reads TGCGCCTCCCCCCAGGAGTTGCATGGCTACACCTTC. It translates to CASPQELHGYTF.

The V call is TRBV7-9, the J call TRBJ2-7; 12 positions agree with TRBD2. Germline CDR1 SEHNR, CDR2 FQNEAQ (reference sequence). With V trimmed by 6 bases and J by 9 bases, 12 bases remained unmatched. The length of the CDR3 is 15 residues. CDR3 amino acids: CASSPSGRAVVLQYF. In DNA form, the CDR3 reads TGTGCCAGCAGTCCTAGCGGGAGGGCCGTGGTGTTGCAGTACTTC.

This chain joins TRBV25-1 and TRBJ2-7; no firm D call. This CDR3 has 11 amino acids. CDR1 and CDR2 (germline): MGHDK, SYGVNS. V was cut by 4 bases and J by 3 bases, with 4 bases left in between. The CDR3 protein is CASSAIYEQYF. Here the CDR3 DNA reads TGTGCCAGCAGTGCTATCTACGAGCAGTACTTC.

The chain couples TRBV5-5 to TRBJ2-7; TRBD2 is a possible D gene (6 bases). The germline gives CDR1 SGHKS, CDR2 YYEKEE (reference sequence). The CDR3 is made up of 14 amino acids. V was shortened by 3 bases and J by 3 bases, with 13 bases between the two germline ends. Here the CDR3 reads CASSSGGVGYEQYF. CDR3 DNA: TGTGCCAGCAGCTCAGGAGGGGTCGGCTACGAGCAGTACTTC.

The chain combines TRBV5-1 with TRBJ1-1, with no clear D. Germline V lookup: CDR1 SGHRS, CDR2 YFSETQ. The CDR3 sequence is 13 residues long. Trimming took 4 bases from V and 0 from J, leaving 7 bases between them. This CDR3 reads CASSGILNTEAFF. The CDR3 DNA reads TGCGCCAGCAGCGGGATTCTGAACACTGAAGCTTTCTTT.

The chain is built from TRBV18 and TRBJ1-2; the match to TRBD1 covers 7 bases. Germline CDR1 and CDR2: KGHSH and LQKENI. J gave up 2 bases and V 3 bases, and 0 bases lay outside the gene matches. The CDR3 is made up of 13 amino acids. DNA for the CDR3: TGTGCCAGCTCACCGGGACAGAACTATGGCTACACCTTC. Translated: CASSPGQNYGYTF.

The V gene is TRBV5-1, the J gene TRBJ2-2, with D possibly matching TRBD2 (6 bases). V shed 4 bases and J shed 4 bases, with 17 bases lying between them. The CDR3 runs to 16 residues. The germline CDR1 and CDR2 sequences are SGHRS and YFSETQ. Here the CDR3 DNA reads TGCGCCAGCAGCGGGAGGTGGAAGGCGAGCACCGGGGAGCTGTTTTTT. It is translated as CASSGRWKASTGELFF.

V usage is TRBV6-5 and J usage is TRBJ2-1; the D gene could be TRBD1 or TRBD2 (5 bases each). Deletions cut 3 bases from V and 5 bases from J, with 14 bases between. This CDR3 contains 15 residues. The V gene's germline CDR1 is MNHEY and CDR2 SVGAGI. This CDR3 reads CASSYNVGENNEQFF. CDR3 bases: TGTGCCAGCAGTTATAATGTGGGGGAGAACAATGAGCAGTTCTTC.

This chain links TRBV6-1 with TRBJ1-4, with D possibly TRBD1 on 6 matching bases. Germline loops: CDR1 MNHNS, CDR2 SASEGT. The CDR3 runs to 14 residues. Trimming left V 10 bases short and J 11 bases short, with 23 bases between. CDR3 sequence (DNA): TGTGCCACTGGCCCCGGGACGACCCAGGGGAAACTGTTTTTT. This sequence encodes CATGPGTTQGKLFF.

The chain is built from TRBV21-1 and TRBJ1-1; no DNA check was done on the table's D call, TRBD1. TRBV21-1 is reported as a pseudogene. The CDR3 consists of 15 residues. CDR3 in amino acids: CASSAHRRMNTEAFF. The DNA of the CDR3 is TGTGCCAGCAGCGCTCACAGGAGAATGAACACTGAAGCTTTCTTT.

The chain is built from TRBV27 and TRBJ2-7, with a weak D call TRBD1 (6 bases). V was cut by 3 bases and J by 3 bases, with 12 bases left in between. Germline loops: CDR1 MNHEY, CDR2 SMNVEV (reference sequence). This CDR3 comprises 14 residues. DNA of the CDR3: TGTGCCAGCAGTTTGGCACAGGGCTTCTACGAGCAGTACTTC. Its protein is CASSLAQGFYEQYF.

The genes are TRBV30 and TRBJ1-4, with a possible D match to TRBD1 (6 bases). Per the germline V gene, CDR1 is GTSNPN and CDR2 is SVGIG (reference sequence). V shed 2 bases and J shed 5 bases, with 12 bases lying between them. The CDR3 has 14 amino acids. CDR3: CAWSSDSVNEKLFF. CDR3 DNA sequence: TGTGCCTGGAGTTCGGACAGCGTAAATGAAAAACTGTTTTTT.

The rearrangement joins TRBV7-3 to TRBJ1-5; perhaps TRBD1 as D (5 bases). Trimming pared 7 bases from V and 1 base from J, leaving 8 bases between. The CDR3 extends over 13 amino acids. The germline CDR1 and CDR2 sequences are SGHTA and FQGTGA. The DNA of the CDR3 is TGTGCCAGCACCCGGGACAGCAATCAGCCCCAGCATTTT. The encoded protein is CASTRDSNQPQHF.

About this clone: At the DNA level, this CDR3 is encoded by other sequences in the same sample as well. The CDR3 DNA sequence: TGCGCCAGCAGCCAAGATCTGCGGTACAATGAGCAGTTCTTC. Translation: CASSQDLRYNEQFF. V is TRBV4-1 and J is TRBJ2-1; D is unclear. The CDR3 covers 14 residues. CDR1 MGHRA and CDR2 YSYEKL come from the germline V gene. Trimming left V 0 bases short and J 4 bases short, with 7 bases between.

The chain recombines TRBV7-3 with TRBJ2-2, with D tentatively TRBD1 (6 bases). V shed 5 bases and J shed 1 base, with 11 bases lying between them. CDR1 is SGHTA, CDR2 FQGTGA, per germline. The CDR3 runs to 15 residues. In nucleotides, the CDR3 is TGTGCCAGCAGCCTCACGGGACAGAACACCGGGGAGCTGTTTTTT. Its translation: CASSLTGQNTGELFF. The complete variable domain, with remaining parts taken from reference TRBV7-3 and TRBJ2-2, reads GAGVSQTPSNKVTEKGKYVELRCDPISGHTALYWYRQSLGQGPEFLIYFQGTGAADDSGLPNDRFFAVRPEGSVSTLKIQRTERGDSAVYLCASSLTGQNTGELFFGEGSRLTVL.

This sequence joins TRBV5-1 and TRBJ1-1, with D perhaps matching TRBD1 (5 bases). CDR1 is SGHRS, CDR2 YFSETQ, per germline. V was shortened by 5 bases and J by 5 bases, with 16 bases between the two germline ends. The CDR3 covers 14 residues. The CDR3 spells CASRPDGAGTEAFF. CDR3 DNA sequence: TGCGCCAGCAGACCGGACGGGGCTGGGACTGAAGCTTTCTTT.

This rearrangement joins TRBV5-5 to TRBJ1-6, with 10 bases identical to TRBD1. The CDR3 consists of 14 residues. Germline V gene sequence: CDR1 SGHKS, CDR2 YYEKEE (reference sequence). V was pared by 6 bases and J by 10 bases, with 7 bases of the junction left unmatched. The CDR3 sequence: CASTRDRGRSPLHF. The DNA of the CDR3 is TGTGCCAGCACGAGGGACAGGGGTAGATCACCCCTCCACTTT.

The chain uses TRBV28 and TRBJ1-1; D is unresolved. V was cut by 7 bases and J by 5 bases, with 11 bases left in between. Germline CDR1 and CDR2: MDHEN and SYDVKM. The CDR3 consists of 12 residues. CDR3 coding DNA: TGTGCCAGCAAACCGGGGATGACTGAAGCTTTCTTT. Translated: CASKPGMTEAFF.

The chain is built from TRBV25-1 and TRBJ2-5; perhaps TRBD2 as D (7 bases). Germline V CDR1 and CDR2: MGHDK, SYGVNS. Trimming took 5 bases from V and 5 from J, leaving 18 bases between them. This CDR3 spans 15 amino acids. Written as DNA, the CDR3 is TGTGCCAGCAGTTCCCTAGGGGGGGGGCACGAGACCCAGTACTTC. Translation gives CASSSLGGGHETQYF.

The chain carries TRBV27 and TRBJ2-7, with TRBD2 matching 7 bases. The V gene's germline CDR1 is MNHEY and CDR2 SMNVEV (reference sequence). The junction had 10 bases not matched to a gene; V was cut back by 4 bases and J by 10 bases. CDR3 size: 13 residues. In nucleotides, the CDR3 is TGTGCCAGCAGTTCCGTGCGGCGGGAGAAACAGTACTTC. This encodes CASSSVRREKQYF.

J is TRBJ1-1 and V is TRBV18, with D unclear. Germline loops: CDR1 KGHSH, CDR2 LQKENI. V lost 2 bases to trimming and J lost 1 base, with 11 bases between them. This CDR3 spans 15 amino acids. The CDR3 DNA follows: TGTGCCAGCTCACCAAGGTGGGAACGGAACACTGAAGCTTTCTTT. Amino acids: CASSPRWERNTEAFF.

This rearrangement joins TRBV27 to TRBJ2-7, with a weak D call TRBD1 (5 bases). V was trimmed by 4 bases and J by 5 bases, leaving 12 bases between them. The CDR3 is 13 amino acids. CDR1 and CDR2 from the germline V gene are MNHEY and SMNVEV (reference sequence). The CDR3: CASSSPAGNEQYF. Written as DNA, the CDR3 is TGTGCCAGCAGTTCCCCCGCAGGGAACGAGCAGTACTTC.

The J gene is TRBJ1-1, the V gene TRBV2; D possibly corresponds to TRBD1 (6 bases). This CDR3 contains 11 residues. V shed 6 bases and J shed 11 bases, with 13 bases lying between them. Germline values: CDR1 SNHLY, CDR2 FYNNEI. The CDR3 reads CASSHIRGAFF. As DNA, the CDR3 is TGTGCCAGCAGCCATATTAGGGGGGCTTTCTTT.

The V call is TRBV27, the J call TRBJ1-2, with 10 bases that match TRBD1. This CDR3 region has 14 residues. J was trimmed by 8 bases and V by 3 bases; bases with no gene match: 6. Germline V lookup: CDR1 MNHEY, CDR2 SMNVEV (reference sequence). In nucleotides, the CDR3 is TGTGCCAGCAGTTTTGGGACAGGGGATAGCGGCTACACCTTC. Protein sequence: CASSFGTGDSGYTF.

The gene calls are TRBV6-6 and TRBJ2-2, with TRBD2 matching 8 bases. V trimming: 2 bases; J trimming: 6 bases; junction bases outside the gene matches: 5. This CDR3 comprises 15 residues. Germline CDR1 MNHNY, CDR2 SVGAGI (reference sequence). The CDR3 DNA follows: TGTGCCAGCAGTTACACTAGCGGAGCCCCCGGGGAGCTGTTTTTT. It specifies CASSYTSGAPGELFF.

The V call is TRBV7-2, the J call TRBJ1-5; the match to TRBD1 covers 9 bases. The V segment lost 2 bases and the J segment 5 bases; nucleotides outside the gene matches: 1. Germline V lookup: CDR1 SGHTA, CDR2 FQGNSA. The CDR3 runs 14 residues. The CDR3 region is CASSLTGGDQPQHF. CDR3 coding DNA: TGTGCCAGCAGCTTAACAGGGGGCGATCAGCCCCAGCATTTT.

The genes are TRBV11-3 and TRBJ2-1, with TRBD2 identical over 7 bases. CDR1 and CDR2 from the germline V gene are SGHNT and YENEEA. V trimming: 2 bases; J trimming: 6 bases; junction bases outside the gene matches: 10. The length of the CDR3 is 16 residues. CDR3 DNA sequence: TGTGCCAGCAGCTTAAGTTTGGCGGGAGTCCTCAATGAGCAGTTCTTC. Translation gives CASSLSLAGVLNEQFF.

V gene TRBV5-4 combines with J gene TRBJ1-2; 9 bases are shared with TRBD1. Germline V gene sequence: CDR1 SGHNT, CDR2 YYREEE (reference sequence). The CDR3 length is 18 residues. J lost 1 base, V lost 0 bases, and 10 bases had no gene match. This CDR3 is CASSLGQGGTLNNYGYTF. Here the CDR3 DNA reads TGTGCCAGCAGCTTGGGACAGGGGGGTACCCTTAATAACTATGGCTACACCTTC. The complete variable domain, with remaining parts taken from reference TRBV5-4 and TRBJ1-2, reads ETGVTQSPTHLIKTRGQQVTLRCSSQSGHNTVSWYQQALGQGPQFIFQYYREEENGRGNFPPRFSGLQFPNYSSELNVNALELDDSALYLCASSLGQGGTLNNYGYTFGSGTRLTVV.